This T cell receptor (beta chain) originates from a study of cytomegalovirus exposure and HLA in healthy donors. The CDR3 length is 13 residues. V lost 9 bases and J lost 4, with 15 bases in between. Per the germline V gene, CDR1 is SNHLY and CDR2 is FYNNEI. A multiplex PCR was run with 60 Vbeta primers and 13 Jbeta primers. Using immunoSEQ multiplex PCR, the repertoire was profiled, and TCRdb retains in-frame clones only, with some absent. This table has roughly 180,000 clones, roughly 80% appearing once. The receptor was derived from a girl aged 10-17 years in good health and CMV-seropositive. The rearrangement uses TRBV2 and TRBJ1-2; D is perhaps TRBD1 (5 bases). Sequencing used PBMCs. CDR3 nucleotides: TGTGCCAGGAAGGACACGTGGGGCTATGGCTACACCTTC. It specifies CARKDTWGYGYTF.